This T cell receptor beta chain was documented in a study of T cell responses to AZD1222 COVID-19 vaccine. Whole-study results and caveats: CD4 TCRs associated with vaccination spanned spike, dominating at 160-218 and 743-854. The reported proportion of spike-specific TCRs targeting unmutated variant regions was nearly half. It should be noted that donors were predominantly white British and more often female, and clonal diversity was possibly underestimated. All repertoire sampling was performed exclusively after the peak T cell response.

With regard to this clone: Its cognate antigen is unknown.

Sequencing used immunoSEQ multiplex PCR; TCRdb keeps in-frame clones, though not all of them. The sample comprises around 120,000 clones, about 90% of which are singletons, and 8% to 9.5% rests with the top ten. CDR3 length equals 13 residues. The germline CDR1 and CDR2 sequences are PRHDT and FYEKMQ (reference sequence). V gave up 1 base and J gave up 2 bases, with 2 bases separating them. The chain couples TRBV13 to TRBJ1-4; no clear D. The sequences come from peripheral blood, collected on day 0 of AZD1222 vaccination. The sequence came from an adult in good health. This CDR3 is CASSLATNEKLFF. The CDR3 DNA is TGTGCCAGCAGCTTAGCCACTAATGAAAAACTGTTTTTT.